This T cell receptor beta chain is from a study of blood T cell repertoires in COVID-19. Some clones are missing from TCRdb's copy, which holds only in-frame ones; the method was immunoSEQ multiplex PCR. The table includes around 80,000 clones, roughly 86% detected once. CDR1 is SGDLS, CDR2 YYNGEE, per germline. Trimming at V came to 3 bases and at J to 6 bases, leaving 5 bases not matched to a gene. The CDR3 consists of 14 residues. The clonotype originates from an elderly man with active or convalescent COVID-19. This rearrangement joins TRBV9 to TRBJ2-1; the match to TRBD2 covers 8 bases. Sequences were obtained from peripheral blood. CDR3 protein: CASSGGRPINEQFF. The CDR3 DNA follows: TGTGCCAGCAGCGGCGGGAGGCCAATCAATGAGCAGTTCTTC.